This T cell receptor beta chain was captured in a study of OX40 agonist ivuxolimab in advanced cancers. Whole-study results and caveats: The investigators did not determine what antigen specificity the expanded peripheral T cells had.

Repertoires were generated with immunoSEQ multiplex PCR, while TCRdb's copy carries only in-frame clones and drops some. This sample has some 76,000 clones, with around four fifths found just once. As to this clone: Its antigen is unidentified.

The CDR3 contains 14 residues. From germline, CDR1 is SGHTA and CDR2 FQGTGA. Trimming took off 1 base at V and 5 bases at J, with 12 bases between the two ends. Sequenced material: CD4+ or CD8+ T cells sorted from blood, taken in a trial of the OX40 agonist ivuxolimab. The clonotype comes from an adult with an advanced solid tumor such as melanoma, head and neck, liver or kidney cancer. The gene calls are TRBV7-3 and TRBJ2-7; D is perhaps TRBD2 (7 bases). This CDR3 is CASSLRAGADEQYF. Written as DNA, the CDR3 is TGTGCCAGCAGCTTAAGGGCGGGGGCTGACGAGCAGTACTTC.